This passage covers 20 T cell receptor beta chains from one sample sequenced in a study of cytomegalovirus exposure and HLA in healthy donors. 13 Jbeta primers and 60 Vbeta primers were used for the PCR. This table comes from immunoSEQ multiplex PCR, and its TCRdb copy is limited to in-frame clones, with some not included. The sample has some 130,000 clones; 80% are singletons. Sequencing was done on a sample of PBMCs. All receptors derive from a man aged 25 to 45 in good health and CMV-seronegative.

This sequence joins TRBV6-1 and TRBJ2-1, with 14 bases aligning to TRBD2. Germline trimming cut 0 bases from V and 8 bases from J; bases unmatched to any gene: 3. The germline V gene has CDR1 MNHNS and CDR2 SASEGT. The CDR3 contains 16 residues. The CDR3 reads CASSEAGGLAGDEQFF. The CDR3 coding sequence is TGTGCCAGCAGTGAAGCGGGGGGACTAGCGGGAGATGAGCAGTTCTTC.

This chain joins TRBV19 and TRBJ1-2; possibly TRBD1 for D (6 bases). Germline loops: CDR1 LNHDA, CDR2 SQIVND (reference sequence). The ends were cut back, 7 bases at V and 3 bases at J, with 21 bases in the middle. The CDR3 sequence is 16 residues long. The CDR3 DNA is TGTGCCAGTAATAATGGCCAGGGCAGGGGCGACTATGGCTACACCTTC. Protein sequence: CASNNGQGRGDYGYTF. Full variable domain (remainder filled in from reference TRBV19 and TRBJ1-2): DGGITQSPKYLFRKEGQNVTLSCEQNLNHDAMYWYRQDPGQGLRLIYYSQIVNDFQKGDIAEGYSVSREKKESFPLTVTSAQKNPTAFYLCASNNGQGRGDYGYTFGSGTRLTVV.

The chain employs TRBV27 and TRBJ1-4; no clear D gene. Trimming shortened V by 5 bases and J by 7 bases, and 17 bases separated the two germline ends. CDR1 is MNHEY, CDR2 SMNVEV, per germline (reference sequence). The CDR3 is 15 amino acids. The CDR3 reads CASSPESGFFEKLFF. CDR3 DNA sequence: TGTGCCAGCAGTCCCGAGTCGGGATTTTTTGAAAAACTGTTTTTT.

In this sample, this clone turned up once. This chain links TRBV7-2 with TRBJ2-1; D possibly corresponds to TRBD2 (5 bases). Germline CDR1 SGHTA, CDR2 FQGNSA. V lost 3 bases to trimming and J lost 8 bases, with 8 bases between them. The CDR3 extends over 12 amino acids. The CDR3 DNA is TGTGCCAGCAGCTTCGGGATCGATGAGCAGTTCTTC. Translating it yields CASSFGIDEQFF.

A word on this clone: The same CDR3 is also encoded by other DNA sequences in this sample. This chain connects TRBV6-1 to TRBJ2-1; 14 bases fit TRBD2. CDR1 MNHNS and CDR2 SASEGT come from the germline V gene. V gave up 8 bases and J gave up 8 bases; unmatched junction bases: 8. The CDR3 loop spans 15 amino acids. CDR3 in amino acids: CASGEGLAGGDEQFF. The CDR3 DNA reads TGTGCCAGCGGCGAAGGACTAGCGGGAGGAGATGAGCAGTTCTTC.

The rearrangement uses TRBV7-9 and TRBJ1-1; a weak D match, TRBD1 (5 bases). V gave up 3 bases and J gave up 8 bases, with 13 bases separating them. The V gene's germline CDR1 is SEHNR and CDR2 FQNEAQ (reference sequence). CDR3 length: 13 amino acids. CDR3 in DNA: TGTGCCAGCAGCTTGGGGGGTCCAGAGGAAGCTTTCTTT. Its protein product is CASSLGGPEEAFF. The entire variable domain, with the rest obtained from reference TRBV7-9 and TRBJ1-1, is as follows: DTGVSQNPRHKITKRGQNVTFRCDPISEHNRLYWYRQTLGQGPEFLTYFQNEAQLEKSRLLSDRFSAERPKGSFSTLEIQRTEQGDSAMYLCASSLGGPEEAFFGQGTRLTVV.

CDR3 nucleotide sequence: TGCGCCAGCAGCCAAGATGCGGGCTTCGGTGAGCAGTTCTTC. Protein product: CASSQDAGFGEQFF. The rearrangement links TRBV4-1 to TRBJ2-1; a weak D match, TRBD2 (5 bases). Deletions cut 0 bases from V and 9 bases from J, with 12 bases between. CDR3 length: 14 amino acids. Germline V CDR1 and CDR2: MGHRA, YSYEKL.

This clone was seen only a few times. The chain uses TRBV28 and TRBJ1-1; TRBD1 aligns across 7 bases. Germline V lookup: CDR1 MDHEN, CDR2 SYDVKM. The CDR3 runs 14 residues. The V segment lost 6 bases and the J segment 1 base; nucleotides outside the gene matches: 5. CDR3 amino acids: CASSPTGENTEAFF. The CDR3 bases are TGTGCCAGCAGCCCTACAGGGGAGAACACTGAAGCTTTCTTT.

CDR3 sequence: CASSYPGLHSNQPQHF. CDR3 DNA: TGCGCCAGCAGCTATCCGGGACTCCATAGCAATCAGCCCCAGCATTTT. The rearrangement uses TRBV5-1 and TRBJ1-5, with D possibly matching TRBD1 (5 bases). V shed 3 bases and J shed 0 bases, with 13 bases lying between them. The length of the CDR3 is 16 residues. CDR1 and CDR2 from the germline V gene are SGHRS and YFSETQ.

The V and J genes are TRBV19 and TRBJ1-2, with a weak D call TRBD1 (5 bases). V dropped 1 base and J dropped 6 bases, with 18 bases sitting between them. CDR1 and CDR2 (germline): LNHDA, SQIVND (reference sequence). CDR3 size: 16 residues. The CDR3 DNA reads TGTGCCAGTAGTATAGTACGGGGACTCATCACGGATGGCTACACCTTC. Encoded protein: CASSIVRGLITDGYTF. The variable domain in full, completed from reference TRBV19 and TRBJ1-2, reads DGGITQSPKYLFRKEGQNVTLSCEQNLNHDAMYWYRQDPGQGLRLIYYSQIVNDFQKGDIAEGYSVSREKKESFPLTVTSAQKNPTAFYLCASSIVRGLITDGYTFGSGTRLTVV.

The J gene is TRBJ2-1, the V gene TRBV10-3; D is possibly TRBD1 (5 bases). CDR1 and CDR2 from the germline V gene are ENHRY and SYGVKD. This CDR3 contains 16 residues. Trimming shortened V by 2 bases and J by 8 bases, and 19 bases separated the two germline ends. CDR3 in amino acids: CAISEPRWGTIDEQFF. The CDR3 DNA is TGTGCCATCAGTGAGCCCAGATGGGGCACAATCGATGAGCAGTTCTTC.

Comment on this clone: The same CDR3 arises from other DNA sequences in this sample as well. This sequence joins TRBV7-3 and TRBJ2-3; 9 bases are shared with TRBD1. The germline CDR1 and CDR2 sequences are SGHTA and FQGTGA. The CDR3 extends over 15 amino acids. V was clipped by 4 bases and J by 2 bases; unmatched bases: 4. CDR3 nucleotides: TGTGCCAGCAGCTCAGGGACAGGGCTCACAGATACGCAGTATTTT. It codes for CASSSGTGLTDTQYF.

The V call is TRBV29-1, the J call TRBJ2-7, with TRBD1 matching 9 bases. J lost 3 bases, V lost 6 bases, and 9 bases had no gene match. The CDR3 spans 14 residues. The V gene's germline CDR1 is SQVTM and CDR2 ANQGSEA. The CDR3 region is CSVQTGGRFYEQYF. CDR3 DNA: TGCAGCGTGCAGACAGGGGGACGCTTCTACGAGCAGTACTTC.

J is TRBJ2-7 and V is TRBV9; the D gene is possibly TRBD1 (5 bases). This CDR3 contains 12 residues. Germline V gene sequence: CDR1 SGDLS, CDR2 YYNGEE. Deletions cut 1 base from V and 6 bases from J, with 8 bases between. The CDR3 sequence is CASSVRGGEQYF. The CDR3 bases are TGTGCCAGCAGCGTAAGGGGCGGCGAGCAGTACTTC.

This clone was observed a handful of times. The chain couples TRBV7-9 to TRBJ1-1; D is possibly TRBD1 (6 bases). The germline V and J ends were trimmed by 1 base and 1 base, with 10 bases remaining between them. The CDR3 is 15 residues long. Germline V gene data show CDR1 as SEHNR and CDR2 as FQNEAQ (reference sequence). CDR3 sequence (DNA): TGTGCCAGCAGCTTAGGGACAGTAGCGAACACTGAAGCTTTCTTT. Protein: CASSLGTVANTEAFF.

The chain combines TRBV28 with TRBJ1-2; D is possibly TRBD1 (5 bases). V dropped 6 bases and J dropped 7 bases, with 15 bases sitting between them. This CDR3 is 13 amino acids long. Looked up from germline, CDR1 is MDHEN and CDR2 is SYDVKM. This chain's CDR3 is CASRKTENLGYTF. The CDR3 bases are TGTGCCAGCAGGAAGACAGAAAATCTTGGCTACACCTTC.

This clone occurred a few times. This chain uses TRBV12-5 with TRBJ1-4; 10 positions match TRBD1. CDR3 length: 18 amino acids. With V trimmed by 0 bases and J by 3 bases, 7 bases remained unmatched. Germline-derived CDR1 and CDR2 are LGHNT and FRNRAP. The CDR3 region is CASGLVWGQGPANEKLFF. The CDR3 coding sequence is TGTGCTAGTGGTTTGGTATGGGGACAGGGGCCAGCTAATGAAAAACTGTTTTTT. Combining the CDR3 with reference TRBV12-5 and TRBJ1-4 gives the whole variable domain DARVTQTPRHKVTEMGQEVTMRCQPILGHNTVFWYRQTMMQGLELLAYFRNRAPLDDSGMPKDRFSAEMPDATLATLKIQPSEPRDSAVYFCASGLVWGQGPANEKLFFGSGTQLSVL.

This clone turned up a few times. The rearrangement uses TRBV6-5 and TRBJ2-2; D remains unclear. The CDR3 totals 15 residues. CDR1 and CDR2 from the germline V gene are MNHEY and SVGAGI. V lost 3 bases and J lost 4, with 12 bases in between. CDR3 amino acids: CASSYYYSGTGELFF. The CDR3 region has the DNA TGTGCCAGCAGTTATTATTACAGTGGCACCGGGGAGCTGTTTTTT.

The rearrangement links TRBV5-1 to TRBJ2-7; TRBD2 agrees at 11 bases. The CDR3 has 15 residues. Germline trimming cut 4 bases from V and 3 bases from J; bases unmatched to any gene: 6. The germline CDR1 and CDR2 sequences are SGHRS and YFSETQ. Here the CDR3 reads CASSPGTSGLYEQYF. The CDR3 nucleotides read TGCGCCAGCAGCCCCGGGACTAGCGGTCTCTACGAGCAGTACTTC.

CDR3 nucleotide sequence: TGTGCCAGCAGCTCGACTCTACTATACGCAGATACGCAGTATTTT. Its protein is CASSSTLLYADTQYF. The chain joins TRBV7-2 to TRBJ2-3; the D is unclear. Trimming stripped 4 bases from V and 4 bases from J, with 15 bases between. There are 15 residues in the CDR3. Germline CDR1 and CDR2: SGHTA and FQGNSA.